This T cell receptor beta chain was documented in a study of PD-1 and CTLA-4 blockade in melanoma. In germline, CDR1 is MGHRA, CDR2 YSYEKL. Trimming at V came to 0 bases and at J to 1 base, leaving 1 base not matched to a gene. There are 15 residues in the CDR3. Here immunoSEQ multiplex PCR was the method, and the copy in TCRdb shows in-frame clones only, minus some. The table has under 40,000 clones, about nine tenths seen once. Material: CD8+ T cells from peripheral blood, obtained from a patient given anti-PD-1 treatment. The chain has TRBV4-1 and TRBJ1-1; 8 bases fit TRBD1. This receptor was obtained from a human donor with melanoma. CDR3 protein: CASSQDRGQNTEAFF. The CDR3 DNA reads TGCGCCAGCAGCCAAGACAGGGGGCAGAACACTGAAGCTTTCTTT.